These 20 T cell receptor beta chains originate from one sample sequenced in a study of blood T cell repertoires in COVID-19 (dated by TCRdb to 2018 to 2021). The library was built by means of the immunoSEQ multiplex PCR assay. Imported from immuneACCESS, the table was reduced by TCRdb to in-frame sequences with V and J called. These copies leave out some clones; in studies compared against another copy, an unresolved V gene accounts for under half, and the cause of the remainder is not known. Here the sample has about 100,000 clones; approximately 79% occur a single time. The top ten hold 15% to 20% of the sample. The material sequenced was peripheral blood. The receptors were sampled from a woman of 80 years or more with active or convalescent COVID-19.

This chain joins TRBV18 and TRBJ1-1; no clear D gene. Trimming stripped 5 bases from V and 4 bases from J, with 11 bases between. The CDR3 has 13 residues. Germline CDR1 KGHSH, CDR2 LQKENI. CDR3 loop: CASSASAGTEAFF. In DNA, the CDR3 is TGTGCCAGCTCAGCCTCAGCGGGCACTGAAGCTTTCTTT.

The chain carries TRBV6-5 and TRBJ2-7, with 9 positions matching TRBD1. CDR3 size: 14 residues. Per germline, CDR1 MNHEY and CDR2 SVGAGI. V shed 10 bases and J 4 bases; nucleotides not matched to a gene: 11. The CDR3 here is CATRKTGGFYEQYF. The CDR3 DNA reads TGTGCCACCCGAAAGACAGGGGGGTTTTACGAGCAGTACTTC.

The CDR3 loop reads CASINSGRFRYNEQFF. In DNA form, the CDR3 reads TGTGCCAGCATTAATAGCGGGAGATTTCGCTACAATGAGCAGTTCTTC. V and J are TRBV28 and TRBJ2-1; 9 positions agree with TRBD2. This CDR3 region has 16 residues. Per the germline V gene, CDR1 is MDHEN and CDR2 is SYDVKM. V lost 7 bases and J lost 3; bases outside the gene matches: 10.

The J gene is TRBJ2-1, the V gene TRBV10-3, with 8 bases fitting TRBD2. The germline V gene encodes CDR1 ENHRY and CDR2 SYGVKD. This CDR3 is built from 15 residues. V trimming: 10 bases; J trimming: 9 bases; junction bases outside the gene matches: 17. The CDR3 sequence is CATTERESKIGEQFF. As DNA, the CDR3 is TGTGCCACCACAGAGCGGGAGAGTAAGATCGGTGAGCAGTTCTTC.

A few counts support this clone. This sample includes further DNA sequences coding for the same CDR3. This chain joins TRBV7-2 and TRBJ2-1, with 8 bases lining up with TRBD2. Germline V lookup: CDR1 SGHTA, CDR2 FQGNSA. The CDR3 is 14 amino acids. V lost 2 bases and J lost 6; bases outside the gene matches: 3. CDR3 in amino acids: CASSLQAGANEQFF. The CDR3, as DNA: TGTGCCAGCAGCTTACAAGCGGGAGCCAATGAGCAGTTCTTC.

The V and J genes are TRBV6-5 and TRBJ1-2; tentatively, D is TRBD1 (5 bases). Germline-derived CDR1 and CDR2 are MNHEY and SVGAGI. This CDR3 spans 14 amino acids. The V end was cut by 4 bases, the J end by 2 bases, with 11 bases between. The CDR3 protein is CASSSEGRNYGYTF. CDR3 in DNA: TGTGCCAGCAGTTCGGAGGGACGGAACTATGGCTACACCTTC.

The chain employs TRBV14 and TRBJ1-2; D is undetermined. Trimming removed 1 base from V and 7 bases from J, with 10 bases in between. From germline, CDR1 is SGHDN and CDR2 FVKESK. This CDR3 comprises 13 residues. The CDR3 bases are TGTGCCAGCAGCCAAGGAAGGAGAAGTGGCTACACCTTC. Its protein product is CASSQGRRSGYTF.

This clone has just a few counts. The chain combines TRBV11-2 with TRBJ2-2; D not resolved. The CDR3 has 13 amino acids. V lost 5 bases, J lost 6 bases, and 10 bases lay in between. Germline V gene lookup returns CDR1 SGHAT and CDR2 FQNNGV. CDR3 in DNA: TGTGCCAGCAGCCGGGTCTTCGCCGGGGAGCTGTTTTTT. Amino acids: CASSRVFAGELFF. The entire variable domain, with the rest obtained from reference TRBV11-2 and TRBJ2-2, is as follows: EAGVAQSPRYKIIEKRQSVAFWCNPISGHATLYWYQQILGQGPKLLIQFQNNGVVDDSQLPKDRFSAERLKGVDSTLKIQPAKLEDSAVYLCASSRVFAGELFFGEGSRLTVL.

This chain links TRBV7-8 with TRBJ2-2; 8 nucleotides align to TRBD2. Looked up from germline, CDR1 is SGHVS and CDR2 is FQNEAQ. The CDR3 loop spans 16 amino acids. Trimming took 3 bases from V and 6 from J; bases not matched to a gene: 9. CDR3 in amino acids: CASSFPVSGKAGELFF. The CDR3 bases are TGTGCCAGCAGCTTCCCGGTTAGCGGGAAAGCCGGGGAGCTGTTTTTT.

The rearrangement joins TRBV5-6 to TRBJ1-4; 9 nucleotides align to TRBD1. The germline V gene has CDR1 SGHDT and CDR2 YYEEEE. Trimming took 0 bases from V and 10 from J; bases not matched to a gene: 10. The CDR3 has 16 amino acids. CDR3 nucleotide sequence: TGTGCCAGCAGCTTGGCCTCTGGGACAGGGCTGGCAAAACTGTTTTTT. This encodes CASSLASGTGLAKLFF.

This clone was recorded once. This sequence joins TRBV23-1 and TRBJ2-2; 10 nucleotides agree with TRBD1. TRBV23-1 has ORF status, its function being uncertain. The CDR3 length is 16 residues. The V and J ends lost 0 bases and 5 bases, in that order; junction bases with no gene match: 3. Here the CDR3 DNA reads TGCGCCAGCAGTCAATCAGACAGGGGGCCAACCGGGGAGCTGTTTTTT. Its translation is CASSQSDRGPTGELFF.

This clone was recorded once. J is TRBJ1-5 and V is TRBV19; D is unclear. CDR1 LNHDA and CDR2 SQIVND come from the germline V gene (reference sequence). Trimming removed 6 bases at V and 4 bases at J, with 13 bases between. The CDR3 covers 14 residues. This CDR3 is CASREWAPNQPQHF. The DNA of the CDR3 is TGTGCCAGTAGAGAATGGGCACCTAATCAGCCCCAGCATTTT.

The J gene is TRBJ1-3, the V gene TRBV5-4, with 8 bases matching TRBD1. CDR3 length: 15 residues. CDR1 is SGHNT and CDR2 is YYREEE in the germline V gene (reference sequence). J gave up 4 bases and V 0 bases, and 3 bases lay outside the gene matches. Here the CDR3 reads CASSLAGTGGNTIYF. The CDR3, as DNA: TGTGCCAGCAGCTTGGCCGGGACAGGAGGAAACACCATATATTTT.

A word on this clone: Other DNA sequences in the same sample also yield this CDR3. The gene calls are TRBV18 and TRBJ1-1, with D perhaps TRBD1 (6 bases). V was shortened by 3 bases and J by 5 bases, with 10 bases between the two germline ends. Germline values: CDR1 KGHSH, CDR2 LQKENI. The CDR3 covers 13 residues. The CDR3 DNA sequence: TGTGCCAGCTCACCTCAGGGGCGTACTGAAGCTTTCTTT. Amino acid sequence: CASSPQGRTEAFF.

This clone was found a few times. The chain is built from TRBV7-2 and TRBJ2-1, with 9 bases aligning to TRBD2. V gave up 5 bases and J gave up 6 bases; unmatched junction bases: 5. Looked up from germline, CDR1 is SGHTA and CDR2 is FQGNSA. CDR3 length: 14 amino acids. CDR3 sequence: CASSEASGVNEQFF. Written as DNA, the CDR3 is TGTGCCAGCAGCGAGGCTAGCGGGGTCAATGAGCAGTTCTTC. The full variable domain, completed using reference TRBV7-2 and TRBJ2-1, is GAGVSQSPSNKVTEKGKDVELRCDPISGHTALYWYRQSLGQGLEFLIYFQGNSAPDKSGLPSDRFSAERTGGSVSTLTIQRTQQEDSAVYLCASSEASGVNEQFFGPGTRLTVL.

The sample holds one count of this clone. The V call is TRBV5-1, the J call TRBJ2-1; 7 bases line up with TRBD1. Germline V gene sequence: CDR1 SGHRS, CDR2 YFSETQ. Trimming cost V 5 bases and J 3 bases; bases outside gene matches: 5. CDR3 length: 14 residues. The CDR3 region has the DNA TGCGCCAGCAGTTCCGGGACAGTCTACAATGAGCAGTTCTTC. Translating gives CASSSGTVYNEQFF. The full variable domain, its missing parts supplied by reference TRBV5-1 and TRBJ2-1, is KAGVTQTPRYLIKTRGQQVTLSCSPISGHRSVSWYQQTPGQGLQFLFEYFSETQRNKGNFPGRFSGRQFSNSRSEMNVSTLELGDSALYLCASSSGTVYNEQFFGPGTRLTVL.

Only a few counts were recorded for this clone. As DNA, the CDR3 is TGTGCCAGCAGTTACGATAATAGACAGGGGGCGGCTGGCTACACCTTC. Amino acids: CASSYDNRQGAAGYTF. The chain joins TRBV6-5 to TRBJ1-2; 10 positions agree with TRBD1. CDR1 and CDR2 from the germline V gene are MNHEY and SVGAGI. The CDR3 extends over 16 amino acids. J lost 7 bases, V lost 2 bases, and 10 bases had no gene match.

This chain links TRBV7-2 with TRBJ2-5; TRBD2 matches 8 bases. CDR3 length equals 15 residues. Germline V CDR1 and CDR2: SGHTA, FQGNSA. J lost 4 bases, V lost 2 bases, and 6 bases had no gene match. CDR3 in amino acids: CASSLLAGGRETQYF. Here the CDR3 DNA reads TGTGCCAGCAGCTTATTGGCGGGAGGCCGAGAGACCCAGTACTTC.

The chain recombines TRBV5-1 with TRBJ2-7; 7 positions match TRBD2. CDR1 is SGHRS, CDR2 YFSETQ, per germline. This CDR3 is built from 14 residues. V trimming: 0 bases; J trimming: 7 bases; junction bases outside the gene matches: 7. The CDR3 loop is CASSLGWTRDEQYF. The CDR3 bases are TGCGCCAGCAGCTTGGGTTGGACTAGGGATGAGCAGTACTTC.

The sample holds a few counts of this clone. This chain links TRBV18 with TRBJ2-2, with 12 bases matching TRBD2. V gave up 3 bases and J gave up 2 bases; unmatched junction bases: 4. Germline values: CDR1 KGHSH, CDR2 LQKENI. The CDR3 spans 17 residues. In nucleotides, the CDR3 is TGTGCCAGCTCACCGACTAGCGGGAGAACTAACACCGGGGAGCTGTTTTTT. Its translation: CASSPTSGRTNTGELFF.